Sequencing of this T cell receptor beta chain was carried out in a study of cytomegalovirus exposure and HLA in healthy donors. The PCR made use of 60 Vbeta and 13 Jbeta primers. Assay used: immunoSEQ multiplex PCR; TCRdb lists only in-frame clones, some missing. This table has some 120,000 clones, about 81% appearing once. The CDR3 loop spans 15 amino acids. Looked up from germline, CDR1 is LNHDA and CDR2 is SQIVND (reference sequence). V lost 2 bases to trimming and J lost 7 bases; unmatched junction nucleotides: 7. Each donor's status was that of a healthy bone marrow donor. About this clone: The antigen is unknown.

General observations from the study: It was reported in a later analysis that an Asian-associated ancestry cluster showed fewer N-insertions than the 666-donor mean.

The rearrangement uses TRBV19 and TRBJ2-1, with 8 nucleotides matching TRBD1. The TCR comes from a woman in her fifties or sixties in good health and CMV-seropositive. Sequenced: PBMCs. CDR3 region: CASSITPGGLNEQFF. CDR3 nucleotides: TGTGCCAGTAGTATAACCCCAGGGGGCTTGAATGAGCAGTTCTTC.